The T cell receptor beta chain under discussion was sequenced for a study of Ad26.COV2.S vaccination and SARS-CoV-2 variants. Study as a whole: Each vaccinee took Ad26.COV2.S intramuscularly, once or twice 56 days apart.

As concerns this clone: The antigen is not known.

This CDR3 has 14 amino acids. Trimming took 0 bases from V and 2 from J, leaving 8 bases between them. Per germline, CDR1 SGHDN and CDR2 FVKESK. Sample treatment: around 19 received Ad26.COV2.S at low or high dose, single or two shots; 5 received placebo; per-sample allocation not given. Samples came from day 63 after the first vaccine or placebo injection. TCRdb's copy holds only in-frame clones and misses some; the assay was immunoSEQ multiplex PCR. The sample has roughly 460,000 clones, 80% to 90% seen once. Study-wide results and caveats: Following vaccination, spike-specific CD8+ and CD4+ T cell responses reportedly exhibited substantial breadth.

Sample: peripheral blood, taken in a trial of Ad26.COV2.S vaccine versus placebo. The source of this sequence is a person aged 18-65 years who received the Ad26.COV2.S COVID-19 vaccine or a placebo. The chain employs TRBV14 and TRBJ2-7; D remains unclear. CDR3 in amino acids: CASSQEVGTYEQYF. CDR3 DNA: TGTGCCAGCAGCCAAGAGGTGGGCACCTACGAGCAGTACTTC.